The sample holds a few counts of the clone carrying this TCR beta chain. Its antigen remains unknown. Gene names refer to mouse genes. The CDR3 is cut off 4 residues early in the read; its end comes from the germline J gene. The sample is drawn from a study of CD8+ T cells in alopecia areata. At the level of the study: Skin-grafted 7-10-week-old female C3H/HeJ mice received tissue from roughly 6-12-month-old C3H/HeJ donors with spontaneous alopecia. Findings and caveats of the study: Lesional scalp, especially alopecia totalis/universalis, showed higher clonality than normal scalp. Clarity of TCR sharing across patients fell short of that in mice, possibly HLA-related.

This CDR3 has 16 amino acids. With 0 bases clipped from V and 2 bases from J, the junction kept 3 bases outside the gene matches. Germline V gene data show CDR1 as NSQYPW and CDR2 as LRSPGD (reference sequence). Extraction of RNA preceded its reverse transcription into cDNA, which served as the sequencing template. Libraries were prepared by immunoSEQ multiplex PCR; TCRdb keeps only in-frame clonotypes and omits some of them. Listed for the sample are 15,000 to 20,000 clones, none seen a single time. Cell sorting was performed on pooled cutaneous lymph node cells with CD4, CD8alpha, NKG2D, NKG2ACE and other markers.

The source is a C3H/HeJ mouse with alopecia areata. For this mouse line, the MHC haplotype is H2-k. Material for sequencing was CD8+ T cells sorted from a lymph node. The chain couples TRBV1 to TRBJ2-5; 9 bases fit TRBD2. CDR3 sequence reads: CTCSADRWGGQDTQYF. The part of the CDR3 DNA that was read is TGCACCTGCAGTGCAGATCGCTGGGGGGGCCAAGAC.